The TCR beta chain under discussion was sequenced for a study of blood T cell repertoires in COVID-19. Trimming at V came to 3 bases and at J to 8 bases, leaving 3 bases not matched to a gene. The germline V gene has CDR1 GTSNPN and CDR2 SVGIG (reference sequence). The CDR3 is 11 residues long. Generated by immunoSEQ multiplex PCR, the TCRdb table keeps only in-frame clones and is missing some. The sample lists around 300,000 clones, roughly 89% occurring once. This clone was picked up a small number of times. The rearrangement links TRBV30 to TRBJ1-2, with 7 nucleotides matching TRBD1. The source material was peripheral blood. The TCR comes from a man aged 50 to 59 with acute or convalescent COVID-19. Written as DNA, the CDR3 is TGTGCCTGGAGCCAGGGACAGGGCTACACCTTC. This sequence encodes CAWSQGQGYTF.